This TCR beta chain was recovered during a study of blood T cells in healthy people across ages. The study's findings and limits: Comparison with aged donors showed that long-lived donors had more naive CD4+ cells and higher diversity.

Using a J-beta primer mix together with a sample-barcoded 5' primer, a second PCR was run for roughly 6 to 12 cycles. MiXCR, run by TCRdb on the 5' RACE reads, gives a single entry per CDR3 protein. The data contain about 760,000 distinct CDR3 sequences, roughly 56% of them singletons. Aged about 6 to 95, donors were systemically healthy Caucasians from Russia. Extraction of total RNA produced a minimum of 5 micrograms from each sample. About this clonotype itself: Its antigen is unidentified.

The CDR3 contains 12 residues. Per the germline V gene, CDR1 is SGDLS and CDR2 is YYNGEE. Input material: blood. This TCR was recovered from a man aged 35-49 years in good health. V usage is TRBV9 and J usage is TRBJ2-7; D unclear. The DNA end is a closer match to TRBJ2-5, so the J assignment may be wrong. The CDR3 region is CASSSVEETQYF. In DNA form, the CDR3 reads TGTGCCAGCAGTTCCGTAGAAGAGACCCAGTACTTC.